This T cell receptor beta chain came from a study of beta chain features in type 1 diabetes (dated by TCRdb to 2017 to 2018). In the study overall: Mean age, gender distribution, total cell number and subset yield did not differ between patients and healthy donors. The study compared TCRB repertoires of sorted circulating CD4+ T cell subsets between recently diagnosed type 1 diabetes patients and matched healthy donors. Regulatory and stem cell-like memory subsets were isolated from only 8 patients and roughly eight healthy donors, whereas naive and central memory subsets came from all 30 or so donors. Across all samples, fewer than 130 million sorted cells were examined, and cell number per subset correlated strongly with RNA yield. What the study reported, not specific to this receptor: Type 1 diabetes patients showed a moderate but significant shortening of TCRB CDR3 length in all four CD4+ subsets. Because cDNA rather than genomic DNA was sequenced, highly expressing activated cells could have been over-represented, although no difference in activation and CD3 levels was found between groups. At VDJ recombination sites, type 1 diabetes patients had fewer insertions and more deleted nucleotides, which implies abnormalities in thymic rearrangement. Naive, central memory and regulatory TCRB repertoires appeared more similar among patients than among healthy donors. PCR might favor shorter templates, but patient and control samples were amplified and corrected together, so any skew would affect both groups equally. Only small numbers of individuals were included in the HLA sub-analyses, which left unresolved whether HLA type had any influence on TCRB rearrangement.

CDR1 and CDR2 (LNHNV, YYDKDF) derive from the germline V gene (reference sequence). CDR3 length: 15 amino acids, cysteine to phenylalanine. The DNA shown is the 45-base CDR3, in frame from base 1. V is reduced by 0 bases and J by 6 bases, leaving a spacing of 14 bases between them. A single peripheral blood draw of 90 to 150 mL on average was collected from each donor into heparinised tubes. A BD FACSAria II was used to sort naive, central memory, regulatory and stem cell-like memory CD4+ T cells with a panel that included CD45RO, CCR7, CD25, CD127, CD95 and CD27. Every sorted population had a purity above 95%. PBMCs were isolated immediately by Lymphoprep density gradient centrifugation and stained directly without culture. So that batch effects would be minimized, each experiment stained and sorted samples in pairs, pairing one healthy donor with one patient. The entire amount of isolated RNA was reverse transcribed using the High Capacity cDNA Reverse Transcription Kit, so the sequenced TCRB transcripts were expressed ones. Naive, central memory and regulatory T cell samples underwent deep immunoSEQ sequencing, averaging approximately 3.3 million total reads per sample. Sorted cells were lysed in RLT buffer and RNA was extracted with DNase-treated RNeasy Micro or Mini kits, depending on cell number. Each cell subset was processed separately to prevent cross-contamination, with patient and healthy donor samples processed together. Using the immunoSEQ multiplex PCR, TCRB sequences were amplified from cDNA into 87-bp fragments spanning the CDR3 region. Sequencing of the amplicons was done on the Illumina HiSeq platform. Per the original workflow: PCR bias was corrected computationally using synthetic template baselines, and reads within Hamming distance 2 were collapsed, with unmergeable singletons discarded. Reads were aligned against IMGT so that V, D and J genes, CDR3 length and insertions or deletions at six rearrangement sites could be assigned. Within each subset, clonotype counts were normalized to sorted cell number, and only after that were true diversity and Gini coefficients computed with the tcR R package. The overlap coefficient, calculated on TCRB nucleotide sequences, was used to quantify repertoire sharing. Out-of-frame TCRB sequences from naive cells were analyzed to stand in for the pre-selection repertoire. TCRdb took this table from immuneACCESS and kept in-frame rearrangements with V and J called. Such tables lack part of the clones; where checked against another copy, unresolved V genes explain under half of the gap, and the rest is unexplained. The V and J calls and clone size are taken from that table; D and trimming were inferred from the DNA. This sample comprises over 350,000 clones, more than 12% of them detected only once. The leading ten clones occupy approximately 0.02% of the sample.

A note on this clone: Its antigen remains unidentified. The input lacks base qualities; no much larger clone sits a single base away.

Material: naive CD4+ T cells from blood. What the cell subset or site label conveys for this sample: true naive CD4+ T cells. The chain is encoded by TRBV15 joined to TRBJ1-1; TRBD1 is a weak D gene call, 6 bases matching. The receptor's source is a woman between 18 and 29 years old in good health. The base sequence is TGTGCCACCAGCAGAGATCGGTACAGGGTGCCTGAAGCTTTCTTT. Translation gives CATSRDRYRVPEAFF.